A selection of T cell receptor beta chains follows, all from one sample in a study of T cell changes during pregnancy in multiple sclerosis. Generated by immunoSEQ multiplex PCR, the TCRdb table keeps only in-frame clones and is missing some. The profile shows 85,000 to 90,000 clones, roughly 94% of them singletons. Sequences were derived from peripheral blood, sampled after pregnancy. Source of these receptors: a female donor in good health, enrolled as a control in a pregnancy study. Each CDR3 is given with its conserved first and last residue. The D gene is left open where the match is weak. Not every row has a clone size; where given, it reads once, few, many or a size class.

clone_size | j_call | v_call | d_call | cdr3_aa | cdr3_nt
- | TRBJ1-5 | TRBV7-8 | - | CASSLPNSNQPQHF | TGTGCCAGCAGCCTACCGAATAGCAATCAGCCCCAGCATTTT
- | TRBJ2-1 | TRBV5-1 | TRBD2 | CASRGTLAGGSSYNEQFF | TGCGCCAGCAGAGGGACCTTAGCGGGAGGGAGCTCCTACAATGAGCAGTTCTTC
once | TRBJ1-1 | TRBV28 | TRBD1 | CASSADPGQGDTEAFF | TGTGCCAGCAGTGCGGACCCGGGACAGGGGGACACTGAAGCTTTCTTT
once | TRBJ2-1 | TRBV11-2 | TRBD1 | CASTWDSYNEQFF | TGTGCCAGCACCTGGGACAGCTACAATGAGCAGTTCTTC
- | TRBJ2-3 | TRBV29-1 | - | CSVLGLRTGSTDTQYF | TGCAGCGTCCTCGGACTACGCACCGGAAGCACAGATACGCAGTATTTT
- | TRBJ2-6 | TRBV5-1 | - | CASSLGGGGANVLTF | TGCGCCAGCAGCTTGGGGGGCGGTGGGGCCAACGTCCTGACTTTC
- | TRBJ1-3 | TRBV9 | - | CASTPSVGGVSGNTIYF | TGTGCCAGCACCCCGAGCGTGGGGGGGGTCTCTGGAAACACCATATATTTT
- | TRBJ2-1 | TRBV19 | - | CASSIDHSTGTEQFF | TGTGCCAGTAGTATAGATCACAGCACAGGAACAGAGCAGTTCTTC
- | TRBJ2-7 | TRBV6-5 | - | CASSWYRGSQVEQYF | TGTGCCAGCAGTTGGTATAGGGGGTCCCAAGTTGAGCAGTACTTC
- | TRBJ1-1 | TRBV19 | TRBD1 | CASEGQPEAFF | TGTGCCAGTGAGGGACAGCCTGAAGCTTTCTTT
- | TRBJ2-1 | TRBV6-1 | - | CASSVRDNNEQFF | TGTGCCAGCAGTGTCCGGGACAACAATGAGCAGTTCTTC
- | TRBJ1-1 | TRBV5-1 | TRBD1 | CASSLGDRGRTEAFF | TGCGCCAGCAGCTTGGGGGACAGGGGGAGGACTGAAGCTTTCTTT
- | TRBJ2-2 | TRBV6-4 | - | CASSEQGAGELFF | TGTGCCAGCAGTGAACAGGGAGCCGGGGAGCTGTTTTTT
once | TRBJ2-3 | TRBV5-1 | TRBD2 | CASSLSSSGPTDTQYF | TGCGCCAGCAGCTTGTCGTCTAGCGGGCCCACAGATACGCAGTATTTT
once | TRBJ2-5 | TRBV7-2 | TRBD2 | CASAEGRGETQYF | TGTGCTAGTGCTGAAGGGAGGGGAGAGACCCAGTACTTC
- | TRBJ2-3 | TRBV28 | TRBD2 | CASSFSGSGTDTQYF | TGTGCCAGCAGTTTCAGCGGGAGCGGTACAGATACGCAGTATTTT
once | TRBJ2-3 | TRBV5-1 | - | CASSGQASTDTQYF | TGCGCCAGCAGCGGGCAGGCAAGCACAGATACGCAGTATTTT
- | TRBJ2-6 | TRBV28 | - | CASSFTGPSGANVLTF | TGTGCCAGCAGTTTTACAGGGCCCTCTGGGGCCAACGTCCTGACTTTC
- | TRBJ1-5 | TRBV2 | - | CASSEGDRRDRPQHF | TGTGCCAGCAGTGAGGGAGATCGACGGGATCGGCCCCAGCATTTT
- | TRBJ2-7 | TRBV30 | - | CAWSSHFDEQYF | TGTGCCTGGAGTTCCCACTTTGACGAGCAGTACTTC
few | TRBJ2-1 | TRBV29-1 | - | CSVLLTEPYNEQFF | TGCAGCGTCTTACTAACTGAGCCCTACAATGAGCAGTTCTTC
- | TRBJ2-5 | TRBV7-9 | TRBD1 | CASSLGTGGEETQYF | TGTGCCAGCAGCTTAGGGACAGGGGGTGAAGAGACCCAGTACTTC
- | TRBJ1-3 | TRBV4-1 | - | CASSQGERNSGNTIYF | TGCGCCAGCAGCCAAGGGGAGCGAAACTCTGGAAACACCATATATTTT
- | TRBJ2-1 | TRBV27 | TRBD1 | CASSLQGDPYNEQFF | TGTGCCAGCAGTCTACAGGGGGATCCGTACAATGAGCAGTTCTTC
- | TRBJ2-2 | TRBV5-1 | TRBD1 | CASSTGQRGELFF | TGCGCCAGCAGCACGGGACAGCGGGGGGAGCTGTTTTTT
- | TRBJ2-5 | TRBV5-6 | TRBD2 | CASSRSGLEETQYF | TGTGCCAGCAGCCGTAGCGGGTTAGAAGAGACCCAGTACTTC
- | TRBJ2-1 | TRBV5-5 | TRBD1 | CASHWGTANYNEQFF | TGTGCCAGCCACTGGGGGACAGCTAACTACAATGAGCAGTTCTTC
- | TRBJ2-7 | TRBV28 | TRBD2 | CASKITTGTSGNYEQYF | TGTGCCAGCAAAATTACGACCGGGACTAGCGGTAACTACGAGCAGTACTTC
- | TRBJ2-7 | TRBV7-2 | - | CASSSTGESGQYF | TGTGCCAGCAGCTCTACCGGTGAGTCCGGGCAGTACTTC
- | TRBJ2-7 | TRBV28 | - | CASSPGKRTVYEQYF | TGTGCCAGCAGTCCCGGAAAGCGGACGGTTTACGAGCAGTACTTC
- | TRBJ2-5 | TRBV6-6 | - | CASSYGGRQETQYF | TGTGCCAGCAGTTATGGGGGCCGCCAAGAGACCCAGTACTTC
- | TRBJ1-5 | TRBV2 | - | CASSDTTGQPQHF | TGTGCCAGCAGTGACACGACGGGGCAGCCCCAGCATTTT
- | TRBJ1-2 | TRBV11-2 | TRBD1 | CASSWGTGWGYTF | TGTGCCAGCAGCTGGGGGACAGGCTGGGGCTACACCTTC
once | TRBJ1-5 | TRBV28 | TRBD1 | CASSLPGGWQPQHF | TGTGCCAGCAGTTTACCAGGGGGCTGGCAGCCCCAGCATTTT
- | TRBJ2-2 | TRBV19 | - | CASSIQGTPTGELFF | TGTGCCAGTAGTATACAGGGGACACCCACCGGGGAGCTGTTTTTT
- | TRBJ2-3 | TRBV5-1 | TRBD1 | CASSLFSGTENTDTQYF | TGCGCCAGCAGCTTGTTCTCCGGGACAGAAAACACAGATACGCAGTATTTT
- | TRBJ1-5 | TRBV19 | - | CASSPNGGNQPQHF | TGTGCCAGTAGCCCGAACGGAGGCAATCAGCCCCAGCATTTT
- | TRBJ1-5 | TRBV28 | - | CASSLGPGNQPQHF | TGTGCCAGCAGTTTAGGGCCAGGGAATCAGCCCCAGCATTTT
- | TRBJ2-3 | TRBV9 | - | CASSVGASLPDTQYF | TGTGCCAGCAGCGTAGGGGCTAGCCTCCCAGATACGCAGTATTTT
- | TRBJ2-7 | TRBV2 | TRBD2 | CASSLAGGYEQYF | TGTGCCAGCAGTTTAGCGGGAGGCTACGAGCAGTACTTC
- | TRBJ2-7 | TRBV15 | - | CATSRDLSSAQYF | TGTGCCACCAGCAGAGATCTCAGTTCCGCGCAGTACTTC
- | TRBJ1-1 | TRBV11-2 | - | CARGASEPKNTEAFF | TGTGCCAGGGGGGCCTCAGAGCCTAAGAACACTGAAGCTTTCTTT
once | TRBJ1-2 | TRBV7-2 | TRBD1 | CASSLSTGVGYTF | TGTGCCAGCAGCTTATCTACAGGGGTGGGCTACACCTTC
few | TRBJ2-6 | TRBV9 | TRBD2 | CASSPREGLFSSGANVLTF | TGTGCCAGCAGCCCTCGGGAGGGGCTATTTTCCTCTGGGGCCAACGTCCTGACTTTC
- | TRBJ1-1 | TRBV2 | - | CASSARRGANTEAFF | TGTGCCAGCAGTGCCCGGCGGGGGGCTAACACTGAAGCTTTCTTT
- | TRBJ1-1 | TRBV27 | - | CASSLVGGAGAFF | TGTGCCAGCAGTTTAGTCGGCGGGGCCGGGGCTTTCTTT
- | TRBJ2-1 | TRBV29-1 | TRBD2 | CSVEGREERNEQFF | TGCAGCGTTGAAGGGCGGGAGGAGAGGAATGAGCAGTTCTTC
- | TRBJ2-7 | TRBV27 | - | CASSPRAKRAYEQYF | TGTGCCAGCAGTCCCCGGGCCAAGCGGGCCTACGAGCAGTACTTC
- | TRBJ1-5 | TRBV2 | - | CASSVHQGHSNQPQHF | TGTGCCAGCAGCGTTCATCAGGGACATAGCAATCAGCCCCAGCATTTT
- | TRBJ2-1 | TRBV20-1 | - | CSARSYNEQFF | TGCAGTGCTAGATCTTACAATGAGCAGTTCTTC
- | TRBJ1-5 | TRBV27 | - | CASSLEGRSQPQHF | TGTGCCAGCAGTTTGGAGGGCCGGAGTCAGCCCCAGCATTTT
- | TRBJ2-5 | TRBV20-1 | - | CSARQQETQYF | TGCAGTGCTAGACAGCAAGAGACCCAGTACTTC
- | TRBJ2-1 | TRBV5-1 | - | CASSPRPGFGNSYNEQFF | TGCGCCAGCAGCCCCCGTCCGGGATTCGGAAACTCCTACAATGAGCAGTTCTTC
few | TRBJ1-2 | TRBV5-1 | TRBD1 | CASSVSGTGGESYTF | TGCGCCAGCAGCGTGTCCGGGACAGGGGGCGAGAGCTACACCTTC
- | TRBJ1-1 | TRBV28 | - | CASSPPWGLNTEAFF | TGTGCCAGCAGCCCCCCCTGGGGGCTGAACACTGAAGCTTTCTTT
once | TRBJ2-3 | TRBV30 | TRBD1 | CAWSGLGTGVSTDTQYF | TGTGCCTGGAGCGGACTCGGGACAGGGGTTAGCACAGATACGCAGTATTTT
- | TRBJ2-1 | TRBV7-6 | - | CASSSQHGDEQFF | TGTGCCAGCAGCTCTCAACACGGGGATGAGCAGTTCTTC
- | TRBJ2-7 | TRBV2 | TRBD1 | CASKRTGGETYEQYF | TGTGCCAGCAAAAGGACAGGGGGCGAAACCTACGAGCAGTACTTC
- | TRBJ2-3 | TRBV4-2 | - | CASSHASTSTDTQYF | TGTGCCAGCAGCCATGCATCTACTAGCACAGATACGCAGTATTTT